Described below is a single T cell receptor (beta chain) sequence and its context. Sequencing used immunoSEQ multiplex PCR; TCRdb keeps in-frame clones, though not all of them. The sample yields roughly 110,000 clones, 85% to 95% seen once. V lost 1 base and J lost 7, with 13 bases in between. Germline CDR1 LGHNA, CDR2 YSLEER. The length of the CDR3 is 15 residues. This entry comes from a study of T cell changes during pregnancy in multiple sclerosis. This rearrangement joins TRBV4-3 to TRBJ1-4; possible D gene TRBD1, 5 bases. Sequences were derived from peripheral blood, sampled in the third trimester of pregnancy. This receptor was taken from a female donor in good health, enrolled as a control in a pregnancy study. The CDR3 protein is CASSQGVRESEKLFF. CDR3 nucleotides: TGCGCCAGCAGCCAAGGTGTCAGGGAAAGTGAAAAACTGTTTTTT.